This T cell receptor (beta chain) was retrieved from a study of T cell repertoires in cytomegalovirus infection. Study in general: TCR beta signatures that were public indicated CMV infection and matching HLA type.

Study findings and constraints: Public TCR beta family frequency separated CMV-and-HLA carriers, including in an independent cohort. In two of eight donors, the top clonotype was HLA-C-restricted CMV-specific.

As to this clonotype: Its antigen is currently unknown.

TCRdb re-derived calls from the reads in MiXCR, one entry per CDR3 protein. The sample shows about 830,000 distinct CDR3 sequences, about 33% of them seen only once. This CDR3 comprises 15 residues. V gave up 1 base and J gave up 3 bases; unmatched junction bases: 5. The germline CDR1 and CDR2 sequences are MNHEY and SVGEGT. The specimen was cultured CD8+ T cells from PBMCs, collected from culture after CMV antigen stimulation. The chain joins TRBV6-2 or TRBV6-3 to TRBJ2-5; 7 bases match TRBD1. This TCR came from a human donor in good health (CMV status not recorded). Some clones in this sample may be carry-over from other donors' samples. CDR3 nucleotides: TGTGCCAGCAGTTACTACACCGGGACAGAAGAGACCCAGTACTTC. It translates to CASSYYTGTEETQYF.